This TCR beta chain is from a study of Graves' ophthalmopathy and Graves' hyperthyroidism. This clonotype was counted ten times or more. Antigen unknown. Investigators amplified TCR beta CDR3 regions from RNA transcripts. First-round RT-PCR with HTBI primers preceded a second-round multiplex PCR. TCRdb re-called the multiplex PCR reads through MiXCR, storing one row per CDR3 protein. The sample shows approximately 700,000 distinct CDR3 sequences, roughly 39% of them seen only once. The ends were cut back, 4 bases at V and 0 bases at J, with 6 bases in the middle. This CDR3 has 13 residues. Notes on the study in general: Clonotypes were expanded in thyroid at above 0.001 frequency, and most also appeared in blood.

Symptoms, serum thyroxine and TRAb, thyroid ultrasound, and orbital computed tomography formed the diagnostic basis. This rearrangement joins TRBV12-3 or TRBV12-4 to TRBJ2-5; D remains unclear. Sequencing input: peripheral blood. The TCR originated in an adult man with Graves' ophthalmopathy. For the CDR3, the DNA is TGTGCCAGCAGTTCAATATACCAAGAGACCCAGTACTTC. As protein: CASSSIYQETQYF.